This T cell receptor (beta chain) is drawn from a study of neurological immune-mediated disorders. CDR1 MDHEN and CDR2 SYDVKM come from the germline V gene. This CDR3 is 16 amino acids long. Deletions cut 8 bases from V and 5 bases from J, with 24 bases between. General study findings and limits: TCR-beta repertoires seemed private in all groups, with no expanded CDR3 amino acid sequences shared.

The sorted libraries started from around 970,000 CD4+ or CD8+ T cells. This clonotype showed up many times. No antigen is known for it. 5'RACE with 10-nucleotide random UMIs produced the cDNA. TCRdb re-analysed the 5' RACE reads in MiXCR, keeping a single row per CDR3 protein. Of around 15,000 distinct CDR3 sequences in the sample, 8.5% to 10% were seen once. The receptor comes from a man between 50 and 59 years old in good health. Sequenced: CD8+ T cells from blood. The chain has TRBV28 and TRBJ1-2; D gene ambiguous. This CDR3 reads CASSRQATTRDYGYTF. The CDR3 DNA sequence: TGTGCCAGCTCCCGTCAGGCTACTACAAGGGATTATGGCTACACCTTC.